This T cell receptor beta chain was captured in a study of blood T cell repertoires in COVID-19. About the research overall: From T cells, B-cell-depleted T cells, or PBMCs came the material, which was cDNA or gDNA.

V dropped 3 bases and J dropped 12; count of bases not matched to a gene: 7. This CDR3 region has 14 residues. CDR1 is SGHNT, CDR2 YYREEE, per germline (reference sequence). In the original analysis: Amplifying reference gene primers gave estimates of nucleated cell counts. Sequencing used immunoSEQ multiplex PCR; TCRdb keeps in-frame clones, though not all of them. V and J calls and clone size are given by that table; D and trimming were obtained from the DNA. This table holds hundreds of thousands of clones, 75% to 90% found once. The study drew participants aged roughly 18 to 89 years from around 24 US areas. Recovered Cohort 3 donors showed two negative PCRs, clearance, or symptom resolution.

The sequence derives from a woman aged 55-75 years who had recovered from COVID-19. The chain is built from TRBV5-4 and TRBJ1-6; 9 bases fit TRBD1. The sample was PBMCs or T cells enriched from blood (not recorded which). Written as DNA, the CDR3 is TGTGCCAGCAGCTCCCGGGACAGGGTGAGACCCCTCCACTTT. Encoded protein: CASSSRDRVRPLHF. Supplemented by reference TRBV5-4 and TRBJ1-6, the full variable domain reads ETGVTQSPTHLIKTRGQQVTLRCSSQSGHNTVSWYQQALGQGPQFIFQYYREEENGRGNFPPRFSGLQFPNYSSELNVNALELDDSALYLCASSSRDRVRPLHFGNGTRLTVT.